These 30 T cell receptor beta chains were all obtained from the same sample, sequenced in a study of regulatory T cells in long-lasting Graves disease (dated by TCRdb to the early 2020s). Libraries were prepared through multiplex PCR. The instrument given in TCRdb is Illumina HiSeq 4000. To build TCR beta libraries, CDR3 regions were amplified by Arm-PCR using iRepertoire HTBI primers. TCRdb reran the public reads through fastp at Q25 and MiXCR, keeping productive beta chains. Each record represents a unique CDR3 protein, reported with the most common genes and DNA among its rows. This sample is represented by 300,000 to 500,000 distinct CDR3 sequences; less than 25% of them were singletons. The ten largest make up less than 25% of the sample. Interpreted using the paper, the time point label stands for: persistent/refractory GD, antithyroid drugs over 5 years with positive TRAb. RNA was extracted from PBMCs in TRIzol for both TCR sequencing and RNA sequencing.

Sequences were derived from peripheral blood mononuclear cells (PBMCs), sampled when the disease was refractory, from a patient treated with antithyroid drugs. These receptors all stem from a female donor with Graves disease.

This clonotype was seen ten or more times. The chain joins TRBV28 to TRBJ2-7, with 10 bases matching TRBD2. Unmatched junction bases numbered 10, after V lost 6 bases and J lost 5 bases. Germline-derived CDR1 and CDR2 are MDHEN and SYDVKM. CDR3 length equals 15 residues. This chain's CDR3 is CASRLLAGYTNEQYF. Written as DNA, the CDR3 is TGTGCCAGCAGGCTACTAGCGGGATACACTAACGAGCAGTACTTC. The full variable domain, its missing parts supplied by reference TRBV28 and TRBJ2-7, is DVKVTQSSRYLVKRTGEKVFLECVQDMDHENMFWYRQDPGLGLRLIYFSYDVKMKEKGDIPEGYSVSREKKERFSLILESASTNQTSMYLCASRLLAGYTNEQYFGPGTRLTVT.

This clonotype was detected only a few times. The chain recombines TRBV20-1 with TRBJ1-2, with D possibly matching TRBD1 (5 bases). This CDR3 is 13 amino acids long. The germline V gene has CDR1 DFQATT and CDR2 SNEGSKA (reference sequence). Trimming cost V 0 bases and J 4 bases, with 9 bases left between them. The CDR3 loop reads CSARDQGIYGYTF. The CDR3 bases are TGCAGTGCTAGAGATCAGGGAATCTATGGCTACACCTTC.

In its sample, this clonotype was seen a few times. This chain joins TRBV29-1 and TRBJ2-7, with 7 positions matching TRBD2. This CDR3 contains 12 residues. The J segment lost 7 bases and the V segment lost 0 bases, leaving 3 bases of the junction unmatched. From germline, CDR1 is SQVTM and CDR2 ANQGSEA. CDR3: CSVEEWRGEQYF. CDR3 in DNA: TGCAGCGTTGAAGAGTGGCGGGGGGAGCAGTACTTC.

This chain links TRBV7-8 with TRBJ2-7, with TRBD2 matching over 8 bases. The CDR3 consists of 14 residues. Germline CDR1 and CDR2: SGHVS and FQNEAQ. After removal of 4 bases from V and 7 bases from J, the junction contained 9 bases not matched to a gene. The CDR3 region has the DNA TGTGCCAGCAGCTCGAATGGACTAGCCTTGGAGCAGTACTTC. As protein: CASSSNGLALEQYF.

This clonotype has a handful of counts. This chain uses TRBV5-1 with TRBJ1-4, with no clear D. This CDR3 comprises 14 residues. Per the germline V gene, CDR1 is SGHRS and CDR2 is YFSETQ. Trimming removed 5 bases at V and 3 bases at J, with 11 bases between. DNA for the CDR3: TGCGCCAGCAGTGTCCGGGCCTCTAATGAAAAACTGTTTTTT. It is translated as CASSVRASNEKLFF.

This clonotype was seen a handful of times. This chain joins TRBV20-1 and TRBJ1-4, with 9 bases that match TRBD1. The CDR3 is 14 residues long. The germline V gene has CDR1 DFQATT and CDR2 SNEGSKA (reference sequence). V shed 2 bases and J 8 bases; nucleotides not matched to a gene: 6. The CDR3 loop is CSARYTGGGEKLFF. The CDR3 nucleotides read TGCAGTGCTAGATACACAGGGGGCGGCGAAAAACTGTTTTTT.

The table lists this clonotype with many counts. The J gene is TRBJ2-5, the V gene TRBV9, with TRBD1 identical over 7 bases. CDR3 length: 14 amino acids. The germline gives CDR1 SGDLS, CDR2 YYNGEE. V lost 3 bases and J lost 5; bases outside the gene matches: 7. CDR3 DNA sequence: TGTGCCAGCAGCGCCCACAGGGGCGGGGAGACCCAGTACTTC. Amino acids: CASSAHRGGETQYF. The full variable domain, completed using reference TRBV9 and TRBJ2-5, is DSGVTQTPKHLITATGQRVTLRCSPRSGDLSVYWYQQSLDQGLQFLIQYYNGEERAKGNILERFSAQQFPDLHSELNLSSLELGDSALYFCASSAHRGGETQYFGPGTRLLVL.

This clonotype appeared a few times. The rearrangement uses TRBV3-1 and TRBJ1-2, with D tentatively TRBD1 (6 bases). Trimming took 0 bases from V and 2 from J, leaving 10 bases between them. Germline values: CDR1 LGHDT, CDR2 YNNKEL (reference sequence). The CDR3 is 15 residues long. This chain's CDR3 is CASSQDTGSNYGYTF. In nucleotides, the CDR3 is TGTGCCAGCAGCCAAGATACAGGGTCGAACTATGGCTACACCTTC.

Remarks on this clonotype: The junction shows a germline mismatch at one end, possibly a read error. J is TRBJ2-2 and V is TRBV4-1; D gene unclear. The germline V gene has CDR1 MGHRA and CDR2 YSYEKL. The CDR3 runs to 15 residues. Here the CDR3 DNA reads TGTGCCAGCAGCCAAGAAGAGAGCTCCACCGGGGAGCTGTTTTTT. Translating gives CASSQEESSTGELFF.

This clonotype was seen at least ten times. The CDR3 sequence is CASGRGMNTEAFF. The CDR3 region has the DNA TGTGCCAGCGGACGGGGGATGAACACTGAAGCTTTCTTT. The chain has TRBV28 and TRBJ1-1; TRBD1 might be the D (5 bases). The CDR3 spans 13 residues. V lost 8 bases to trimming and J lost 0 bases, with 10 bases between them. Germline CDR1 MDHEN, CDR2 SYDVKM.

The V gene is TRBV20-1, the J gene TRBJ1-6; TRBD1 matches at 8 bases. Germline CDR1 and CDR2: DFQATT and SNEGSKA (reference sequence). This CDR3 spans 13 amino acids. With V trimmed by 4 bases and J by 10 bases, 6 bases remained unmatched. The CDR3 nucleotides read TGCAGTGCTACAAGACAGGGGAACTCACCCCTCCACTTT. Protein sequence: CSATRQGNSPLHF.

This clonotype appeared a few times. The chain has TRBV20-1 and TRBJ2-7, with TRBD2 matching over 10 bases. The V and J ends lost 6 bases and 3 bases, in that order; junction bases with no gene match: 5. Germline V lookup: CDR1 DFQATT, CDR2 SNEGSKA (reference sequence). This CDR3 region has 13 residues. CDR3 nucleotides: TGCAGTGCAGCCGGGACTAGCGACTACGAGCAGTACTTC. This sequence encodes CSAAGTSDYEQYF.

The chain joins TRBV27 to TRBJ1-4, with D possibly being TRBD1 (6 bases). The CDR3 is 14 residues long. Per germline, CDR1 MNHEY and CDR2 SMNVEV (reference sequence). V gave up 5 bases and J gave up 4 bases, with 11 bases separating them. The CDR3 is CASSIRGINEKLFF. CDR3 nucleotide sequence: TGTGCCAGCAGTATCAGGGGCATTAATGAAAAACTGTTTTTT.

The chain uses TRBV29-1 and TRBJ1-1; unclear D gene. The V end lost 7 bases, the J end lost 0 bases, and 15 bases lay between the germline ends. Germline CDR1 and CDR2: SQVTM and ANQGSEA. The CDR3 sequence is 14 residues long. CDR3 sequence (DNA): TGCAGCGCCGATGTAACTGGCTTGAACACTGAAGCTTTCTTT. This sequence encodes CSADVTGLNTEAFF.

This clonotype was recorded at least ten times. The rearrangement links TRBV27 to TRBJ2-7; 16 bases are shared with TRBD2. Germline V CDR1 and CDR2: MNHEY, SMNVEV (reference sequence). CDR3 length: 20 residues. Trimming cost V 2 bases and J 2 bases; bases outside gene matches: 12. CDR3 DNA sequence: TGTGCCAGCAGTTTAAGGGTCACGGGACTAGCGGGAGGGAAGCCCTACGAGCAGTACTTC. Its translation: CASSLRVTGLAGGKPYEQYF.

This sequence joins TRBV4-2 and TRBJ1-1; 10 bases match TRBD1. In germline, CDR1 is LGHNA, CDR2 YNFKEQ. The ends lost 1 base at V and 5 bases at J; junction bases unmatched: 4. CDR3 length: 15 residues. The CDR3 DNA reads as TGTGCCAGCAGCCAAGGGGGACAGGGGTTGACTGAAGCTTTCTTT. This translates into CASSQGGQGLTEAFF.

In this sample, this clonotype turned up a few times. V gene TRBV4-2 combines with J gene TRBJ1-2, with D tentatively TRBD1 (6 bases). Trimming cost V 0 bases and J 6 bases, with 11 bases left between them. Germline loops: CDR1 LGHNA, CDR2 YNFKEQ. CDR3 length: 14 residues. The CDR3 coding sequence is TGTGCCAGCAGCCAAGACAGGGGAAGCAATGGCTACACCTTC. Amino acid sequence: CASSQDRGSNGYTF.

The chain links TRBV4-3 to TRBJ2-2; D gene uncertain. V lost 1 base and J lost 4, with 7 bases in between. CDR3 length: 14 residues. Per germline, CDR1 LGHNA and CDR2 YSLEER. CDR3 residues: CASSQVGITGELFF. The CDR3, as DNA: TGCGCCAGCAGCCAAGTAGGAATCACCGGGGAGCTGTTTTTT.

This clonotype was detected a few times. The chain joins TRBV30 to TRBJ2-5; 11 positions match TRBD2. The germline CDR1 and CDR2 sequences are GTSNPN and SVGIG (reference sequence). The junction had 2 bases not matched to a gene; V was cut back by 0 bases and J by 2 bases. The length of the CDR3 is 15 residues. The CDR3 is CAWSVGTSGQETQYF. The CDR3 region has the DNA TGTGCCTGGAGTGTGGGGACTAGCGGTCAAGAGACCCAGTACTTC.

V usage is TRBV3-1 and J usage is TRBJ1-1; no reliable D call. Deletions cut 0 bases from V and 1 base from J, with 15 bases between. Germline V gene lookup returns CDR1 LGHDT and CDR2 YNNKEL (reference sequence). The CDR3 spans 17 residues. CDR3 loop: CASSQDLEGGGNTEAFF. CDR3 DNA sequence: TGTGCCAGCAGCCAAGATCTTGAGGGCGGAGGGAACACTGAAGCTTTCTTT.

The CDR3 is CASSSLGAYNSPLHF. In DNA, the CDR3 is TGTGCCAGCAGCAGCCTCGGTGCTTATAATTCACCCCTCCACTTT. This chain uses TRBV5-4 with TRBJ1-6, with D unclear. This CDR3 is built from 15 residues. Germline lookup yields CDR1 SGHNT and CDR2 YYREEE (reference sequence). V gave up 4 bases and J gave up 4 bases, with 12 bases separating them.

This chain links TRBV5-1 with TRBJ2-5, with TRBD2 identical over 8 bases. This CDR3 has 14 residues. From germline, CDR1 is SGHRS and CDR2 YFSETQ. The trim removed 5 bases at V and 4 bases at J, leaving 7 bases unmatched. The chain's CDR3 is CASRSGRVRETQYF. CDR3 sequence (DNA): TGCGCCAGCAGATCCGGGAGGGTCAGAGAGACCCAGTACTTC.

V and J are TRBV19 and TRBJ1-5, with a possible D match to TRBD1 (5 bases). Germline V gene data show CDR1 as LNHDA and CDR2 as SQIVND (reference sequence). The CDR3 length is 15 residues. Trimming pared 3 bases from V and 1 base from J, leaving 10 bases between. The CDR3 reads CASSIPRVSNQPQHF. In DNA form, the CDR3 reads TGTGCCAGTAGTATCCCCAGGGTGAGCAATCAGCCCCAGCATTTT.

This clonotype was observed a handful of times. The rearrangement links TRBV20-1 to TRBJ2-2; unclear D gene. CDR1 DFQATT and CDR2 SNEGSKA come from the germline V gene (reference sequence). Trimming pared 2 bases from V and 4 bases from J, leaving 8 bases between. The CDR3 is 13 amino acids. The CDR3 sequence: CSARMDPTGELFF. The CDR3 DNA reads as TGCAGTGCTAGAATGGATCCCACCGGGGAGCTGTTTTTT.

The chain is built from TRBV20-1 and TRBJ1-5; perhaps TRBD1 as D (5 bases). Trimming took 4 bases from V and 6 from J, leaving 16 bases between them. CDR1 DFQATT and CDR2 SNEGSKA come from the germline V gene (reference sequence). The CDR3 is 14 residues long. The CDR3 protein is CSAISGAGSQPQHF. In DNA, the CDR3 is TGCAGTGCTATTTCTGGGGCAGGGTCTCAGCCCCAGCATTTT.

The chain employs TRBV2 and TRBJ2-5, with 14 bases identical to TRBD2. With V trimmed by 7 bases and J by 5 bases, 3 bases remained unmatched. CDR3 length equals 14 residues. The V gene's germline CDR1 is SNHLY and CDR2 FYNNEI. CDR3 amino acids: CASTGLAGGETQYF. The CDR3 nucleotides are TGTGCCAGCACCGGACTAGCGGGAGGTGAGACCCAGTACTTC.

The chain links TRBV9 to TRBJ2-2; TRBD1 matches at 8 bases. Trimming removed 4 bases from V and 4 bases from J; junction bases left unmatched: 6. The CDR3 has 15 amino acids. The germline V gene has CDR1 SGDLS and CDR2 YYNGEE. This CDR3 is CASSTRTGTTGELFF. In DNA form, the CDR3 reads TGTGCCAGCAGCACGCGGACAGGGACCACCGGGGAGCTGTTTTTT.

On this clonotype itself: A single base separates this from a much larger clone, so it may be a read error. The chain is built from TRBV11-2 and TRBJ1-4; a weak D match, TRBD1 (6 bases). The V gene lost 8 bases and the J gene lost 5 bases, with 27 bases spanning the gap. From germline, CDR1 is SGHAT and CDR2 FQNNGV. This CDR3 comprises 18 residues. CDR3 bases: TGTGCCAGCGGCGCCCATCCCCTTTTAGGGGGGGACAATGAAAAACTGTTTTTT. This encodes CASGAHPLLGGDNEKLFF.

This clonotype came up a few times. The rearrangement links TRBV12-3 or TRBV12-4 to TRBJ2-7; 15 positions agree with TRBD2. Germline trimming cut 3 bases from V and 2 bases from J; bases unmatched to any gene: 11. The CDR3 contains 19 residues. CDR3: CASSFVFRTSGRAAYEQYF. CDR3 DNA: TGTGCCAGCAGTTTTGTTTTTCGGACTAGCGGGAGGGCGGCCTACGAGCAGTACTTC.

The table lists this clonotype with many counts. The chain links TRBV13 to TRBJ1-6; no clear D. This CDR3 contains 17 residues. Trimming left V 2 bases short and J 1 base short, with 12 bases between. The germline CDR1 and CDR2 sequences are PRHDT and FYEKMQ (reference sequence). The DNA of the CDR3 is TGTGCCAGCAGCTTAACCCCCGCGGGGTCCTATAATTCACCCCTCCACTTT. It codes for CASSLTPAGSYNSPLHF.